The entry below describes one T cell receptor (beta chain). The antigen is unknown. A junction boundary mismatches the germline segment, possibly from a read error. The source of the sample is a study of post-analysis software for immune sequencing data. Study conclusions and caveats: TRBV segments more frequent in patients than in controls numbered about 5 and included TRBV5-6, TRBV5-1 and TRBV20-1. Clustering by F measure revealed strong co-clustering among samples prepared together in one batch.

Each TCR beta cDNA library carried unique molecular identifiers. Input amounts of roughly 0.85 to 11 million T cells were used. These gave 500,000 or so cDNA molecules, so each molecule approximated one T cell. MiXCR, run by TCRdb on the PCR reads, gives a single entry per CDR3 protein. There are about 210,000 distinct CDR3 sequences in the sample; roughly 28% occur only once, and about 3.7% lies in the top ten. This CDR3 is built from 16 residues. V usage is TRBV12-3 or TRBV12-4 and J usage is TRBJ2-3; 13 nucleotides match TRBD2. The TCR comes from a girl aged 2-17 years with multiple sclerosis. Sequencing was performed on blood. CDR3 bases: TGTGCCAGCAGTCCTTGGACTAGCGGGGGCACAGATATGCAGTATTTT. Translated: CASSPWTSGGTDMQYF.